A single sample gave rise to the 17 T cell receptor beta chains below, sequenced in a study of blood T cell repertoires in COVID-19. The method was immunoSEQ multiplex PCR; TCRdb's version includes in-frame clones alone and lacks a portion of them. This table holds around 170,000 clones, roughly nine tenths found once. The sequencing input was peripheral blood. The receptor set was obtained from a woman aged 25 to 39 with active or convalescent COVID-19.

V gene TRBV5-1 combines with J gene TRBJ2-4; D is possibly TRBD2 (6 bases). The V gene lost 4 bases and the J gene lost 0 bases, with 11 bases spanning the gap. The CDR3 length is 15 residues. CDR1 is SGHRS and CDR2 is YFSETQ in the germline V gene. The CDR3 DNA reads as TGCGCCAGCAGCGGGGGGAGTGGAGCCAAAAACATTCAGTACTTC. Translated, it gives CASSGGSGAKNIQYF.

The V gene is TRBV6-6, the J gene TRBJ2-3; 10 bases fit TRBD2. Germline trimming cut 2 bases from V and 2 bases from J; bases unmatched to any gene: 4. Germline assignment: CDR1 MNHNY and CDR2 SVGAGI (reference sequence). The length of the CDR3 is 16 residues. In DNA form, the CDR3 reads TGTGCCAGCAGTTACCCTACTAGCGGGGACACAGATACGCAGTATTTT. It specifies CASSYPTSGDTDTQYF.

The chain is built from TRBV5-1 and TRBJ1-6; 7 nucleotides agree with TRBD1. The ends lost 4 bases at V and 14 bases at J; junction bases unmatched: 9. Germline CDR1 SGHRS, CDR2 YFSETQ. This CDR3 has 13 residues. The CDR3 is CASSEDRPVALHF. The CDR3 DNA reads as TGCGCCAGCAGCGAGGACAGGCCGGTGGCCCTCCACTTT.

This rearrangement joins TRBV5-1 to TRBJ1-1; 10 bases map to TRBD1. After removal of 4 bases from V and 1 base from J, the junction contained 4 bases not matched to a gene. The germline V gene encodes CDR1 SGHRS and CDR2 YFSETQ. The CDR3 sequence is 15 residues long. DNA of the CDR3: TGCGCCAGCAGCGTGACAGGGGGCAAGAACACTGAAGCTTTCTTT. It yields the protein CASSVTGGKNTEAFF.

The chain uses TRBV19 and TRBJ1-2; a weak D match, TRBD1 (5 bases). This CDR3 has 14 amino acids. CDR1 is LNHDA, CDR2 SQIVND, per germline (reference sequence). Between the trimmed V and J ends, which lost 3 bases and 3 bases, there was a span of 11 bases. This CDR3 is CASSIAGWDYGYTF. In nucleotides, the CDR3 is TGTGCCAGTAGTATTGCAGGGTGGGACTATGGCTACACCTTC.

The chain carries TRBV19 and TRBJ1-5; unclear D gene. Trimming cost V 3 bases and J 3 bases, with 9 bases left between them. Looked up from germline, CDR1 is LNHDA and CDR2 is SQIVND (reference sequence). The length of the CDR3 is 14 residues. The CDR3 is CASSMYTDNQPQHF. In DNA, the CDR3 is TGTGCCAGTAGTATGTACACAGACAATCAGCCCCAGCATTTT.

V gene TRBV18 combines with J gene TRBJ2-2, with D maybe TRBD1 (5 bases). The CDR3 covers 16 residues. CDR1 is KGHSH, CDR2 LQKENI, per germline. V was cut by 0 bases and J by 2 bases, with 10 bases left in between. The CDR3 DNA follows: TGTGCCAGCTCACCACCTCACAGGAGTAACACCGGGGAGCTGTTTTTT. Protein product: CASSPPHRSNTGELFF.

The chain couples TRBV6-5 to TRBJ1-3, with D perhaps matching TRBD1 (5 bases). This CDR3 comprises 14 residues. Trimming stripped 2 bases from V and 2 bases from J, with 7 bases between. In germline, CDR1 is MNHEY, CDR2 SVGAGI. CDR3 loop: CASSYARAGNTIYF. The CDR3, as DNA: TGTGCCAGCAGTTACGCCAGGGCTGGAAACACCATATATTTT.

The chain couples TRBV9 to TRBJ2-7; 8 nucleotides agree with TRBD2. The V gene end was trimmed by 4 bases and the J gene end by 2 bases; junction bases not matched to a gene: 11. CDR3 length equals 16 residues. Germline assignment: CDR1 SGDLS and CDR2 YYNGEE. The CDR3 DNA reads TGTGCCAGCAGCTCCCGGGGGGGGGACCCACCCTACGAGCAGTACTTC. Encoded protein: CASSSRGGDPPYEQYF.

This chain connects TRBV27 to TRBJ2-7; the match to TRBD1 covers 10 bases. Losses at the gene ends were 0 bases for V and 2 bases for J; bases not matched to a gene: 10. Per the germline V gene, CDR1 is MNHEY and CDR2 is SMNVEV (reference sequence). CDR3 size: 18 residues. CDR3 sequence reads: CASSLSPGQGRRTYEQYF. CDR3 DNA: TGTGCCAGCAGTTTATCACCGGGACAGGGGCGCCGGACCTACGAGCAGTACTTC.

The chain recombines TRBV30 with TRBJ2-7, with D possibly TRBD1 on 5 matching bases. Trimming shortened V by 1 base and J by 1 base, and 5 bases separated the two germline ends. Germline V gene sequence: CDR1 GTSNPN, CDR2 SVGIG (reference sequence). The CDR3 has 12 residues. CDR3 in DNA: TGTGCCTGGAGTGACAGGTCCTACGAGCAGTACTTC. It encodes CAWSDRSYEQYF.

The rearrangement links TRBV5-1 to TRBJ1-5; 7 positions match TRBD1. Germline CDR1 and CDR2: SGHRS and YFSETQ. V shed 4 bases and J 6 bases; nucleotides not matched to a gene: 7. This CDR3 spans 14 amino acids. CDR3 sequence reads: CASSQGEYGQPQHF. DNA for the CDR3: TGCGCCAGCAGCCAGGGGGAGTACGGTCAGCCCCAGCATTTT.

V and J are TRBV28 and TRBJ2-7, with D maybe TRBD2 (5 bases). V was trimmed by 6 bases and J by 6 bases, leaving 21 bases between them. The CDR3 is 15 residues long. Germline V lookup: CDR1 MDHEN, CDR2 SYDVKM. CDR3 sequence: CASRLGRLTSLEQYF. The CDR3 nucleotides are TGTGCCAGCAGGTTAGGGCGACTAACCTCGCTCGAGCAGTACTTC.

As DNA, the CDR3 is TGTGCCAGCAGCCCCACCTCGGGAGGGTACGAGCAGTACTTC. It is translated as CASSPTSGGYEQYF. The chain joins TRBV9 to TRBJ2-7; 8 nucleotides match TRBD2. CDR3 length equals 14 residues. The V gene's germline CDR1 is SGDLS and CDR2 YYNGEE. The V gene end was trimmed by 4 bases and the J gene end by 4 bases; junction bases not matched to a gene: 7.

The rearrangement links TRBV5-8 to TRBJ2-7; the match to TRBD2 covers 13 bases. Germline CDR1 SGHTS, CDR2 YDEGEE. This CDR3 is built from 15 residues. The trim removed 4 bases at V and 3 bases at J, leaving 4 bases unmatched. DNA for the CDR3: TGTGCCAGCAGCCCCGGACTAGCGGGAGTCTACGAGCAGTACTTC. Translating it yields CASSPGLAGVYEQYF.

The genes are TRBV28 and TRBJ2-7, with D possibly matching TRBD1 (5 bases). Germline lookup yields CDR1 MDHEN and CDR2 SYDVKM. The CDR3 is 14 amino acids. The ends were cut back, 2 bases at V and 1 base at J, with 9 bases in the middle. The CDR3 sequence: CASSLEAGSYEQYF. CDR3 sequence (DNA): TGTGCCAGCAGTTTAGAGGCAGGGTCCTACGAGCAGTACTTC. The variable domain in full, completed from reference TRBV28 and TRBJ2-7, reads DVKVTQSSRYLVKRTGEKVFLECVQDMDHENMFWYRQDPGLGLRLIYFSYDVKMKEKGDIPEGYSVSREKKERFSLILESASTNQTSMYLCASSLEAGSYEQYFGPGTRLTVT.

The chain carries TRBV6-1 and TRBJ2-7; 8 nucleotides agree with TRBD2. V lost 2 bases, J lost 7 bases, and 10 bases stayed unmatched. CDR1 MNHNS and CDR2 SASEGT come from the germline V gene. The CDR3 spans 15 residues. CDR3 coding DNA: TGTGCCAGCAGTGAACAACTAGCGGACTCATGGGAGCAGTACTTC. The encoded protein is CASSEQLADSWEQYF.